This TCR beta chain comes out of a study of blood T cell repertoires in COVID-19. Study background: Samples of COVID-19 (acute and convalescent) were obtained from the United States, Italy and Spain. PBMCs, B-cell-depleted T cells, or T cells were the source of the cDNA or gDNA that made up the material.

V shed 4 bases, J shed 4 bases, and the junction held 9 bases outside the gene matches. The CDR3 extends over 17 amino acids. Germline V gene sequence: CDR1 SGHRS, CDR2 YFSETQ. Study processing details: Estimation of nucleated cell counts was performed using reference gene primer amplification. Profiled with immunoSEQ multiplex PCR; TCRdb holds only in-frame clones, not every one. V, J and clone size reflect that table, while D and trimming were determined from the DNA. There are about 230,000 clones in the sample; about 83% occur only once, and about 7.4% lies in the top ten. The chain recombines TRBV5-1 with TRBJ2-3; TRBD2 matches 13 bases. The source material was peripheral blood. The clonotype was recovered from a woman aged 45 to 65 with acute or convalescent COVID-19. The CDR3 loop is CASSTSGGAIDADTQYF. In DNA, the CDR3 is TGCGCCAGCAGCACTAGCGGGGGGGCAATTGACGCAGATACGCAGTATTTT.